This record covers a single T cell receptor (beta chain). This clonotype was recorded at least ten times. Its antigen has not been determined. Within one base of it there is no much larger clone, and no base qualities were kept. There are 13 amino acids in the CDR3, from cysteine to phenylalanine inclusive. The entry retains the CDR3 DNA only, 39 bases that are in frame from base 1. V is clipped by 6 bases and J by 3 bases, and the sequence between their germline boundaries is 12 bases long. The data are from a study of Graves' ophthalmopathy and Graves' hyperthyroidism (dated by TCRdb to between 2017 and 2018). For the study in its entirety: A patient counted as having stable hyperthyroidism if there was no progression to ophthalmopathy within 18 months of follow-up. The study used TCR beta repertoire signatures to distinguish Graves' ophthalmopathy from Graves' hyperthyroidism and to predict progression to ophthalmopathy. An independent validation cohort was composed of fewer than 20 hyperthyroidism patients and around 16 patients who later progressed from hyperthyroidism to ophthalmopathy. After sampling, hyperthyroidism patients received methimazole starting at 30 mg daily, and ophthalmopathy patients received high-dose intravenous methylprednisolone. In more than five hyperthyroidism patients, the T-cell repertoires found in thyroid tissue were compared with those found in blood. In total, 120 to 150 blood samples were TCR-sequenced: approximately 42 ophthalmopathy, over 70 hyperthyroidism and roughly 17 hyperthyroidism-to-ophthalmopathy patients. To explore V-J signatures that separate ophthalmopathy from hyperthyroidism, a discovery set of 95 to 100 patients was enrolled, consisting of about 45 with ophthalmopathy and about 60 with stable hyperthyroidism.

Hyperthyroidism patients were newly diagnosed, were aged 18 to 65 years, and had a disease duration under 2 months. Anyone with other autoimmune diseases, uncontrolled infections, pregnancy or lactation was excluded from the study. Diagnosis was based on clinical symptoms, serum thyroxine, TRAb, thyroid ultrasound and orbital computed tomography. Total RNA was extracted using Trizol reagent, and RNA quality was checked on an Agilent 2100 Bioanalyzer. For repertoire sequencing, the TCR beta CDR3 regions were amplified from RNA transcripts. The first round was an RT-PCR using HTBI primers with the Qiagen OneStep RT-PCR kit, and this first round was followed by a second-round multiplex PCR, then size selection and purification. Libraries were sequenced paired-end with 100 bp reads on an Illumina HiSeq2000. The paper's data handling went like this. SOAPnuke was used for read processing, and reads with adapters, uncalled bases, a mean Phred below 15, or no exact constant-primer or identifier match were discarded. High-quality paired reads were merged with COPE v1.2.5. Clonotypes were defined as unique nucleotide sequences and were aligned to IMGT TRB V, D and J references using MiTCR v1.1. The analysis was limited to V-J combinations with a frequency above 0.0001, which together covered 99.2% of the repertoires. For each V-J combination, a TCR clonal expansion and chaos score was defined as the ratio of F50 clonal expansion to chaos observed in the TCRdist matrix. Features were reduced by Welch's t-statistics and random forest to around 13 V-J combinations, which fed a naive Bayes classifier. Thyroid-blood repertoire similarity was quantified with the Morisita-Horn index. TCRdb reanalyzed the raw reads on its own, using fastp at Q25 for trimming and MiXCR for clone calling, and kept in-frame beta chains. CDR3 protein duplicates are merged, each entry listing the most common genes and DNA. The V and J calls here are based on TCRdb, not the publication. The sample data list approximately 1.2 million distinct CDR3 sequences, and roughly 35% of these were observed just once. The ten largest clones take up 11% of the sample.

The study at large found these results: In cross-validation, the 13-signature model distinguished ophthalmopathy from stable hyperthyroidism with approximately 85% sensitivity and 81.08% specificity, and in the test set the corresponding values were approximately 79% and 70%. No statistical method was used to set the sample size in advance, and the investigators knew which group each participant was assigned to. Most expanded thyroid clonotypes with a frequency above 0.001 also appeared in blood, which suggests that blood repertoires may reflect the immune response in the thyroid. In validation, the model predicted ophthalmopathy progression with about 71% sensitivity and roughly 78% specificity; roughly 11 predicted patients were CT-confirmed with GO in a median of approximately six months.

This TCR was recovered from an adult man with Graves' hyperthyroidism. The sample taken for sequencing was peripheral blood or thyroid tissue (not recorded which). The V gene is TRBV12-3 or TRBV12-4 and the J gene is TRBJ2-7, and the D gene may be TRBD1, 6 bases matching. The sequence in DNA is TGTGCCAGCAGCCCCAGGACAGTCTACGAGCAGTACTTC. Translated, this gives CASSPRTVYEQYF.